This TCR beta chain appears in the sequencing data of a study of beta chain features in type 1 diabetes. Study in general: Age, gender and cell yields were alike across patients and healthy donors.

General study points: Sequencing from cDNA could over-represent high-TCR-expressing cells. Significant though moderate, a shortening of TCRB CDR3s appeared in all four CD4+ subsets of Type 1 diabetes patients.

Notes on this clone: Its antigen remains unknown.

What was sequenced were expressed TCRB transcripts, since all of the isolated RNA had been reverse transcribed. Generated by immunoSEQ multiplex PCR, the TCRdb table keeps only in-frame clones and is missing some. This sample yields some 15,000 clones, of which approximately 71% are seen a single time; more than 2% belongs to the top ten. CDR3 length: 16 residues. V was pared by 0 bases and J by 5 bases, with 7 bases of the junction left unmatched. Germline lookup yields CDR1 LGHNA and CDR2 YNFKEQ. The chain is built from TRBV4-2 and TRBJ2-3; TRBD2 matches 8 bases. The clonotype was recovered from a man aged 25-45 years with type 1 diabetes. The sequencing sample was made of Tregs from blood. DNA for the CDR3: TGTGCCAGCAGCCAAGAGGGCGGGAGGAGAGGAGATACGCAGTATTTT. This translates into CASSQEGGRRGDTQYF.